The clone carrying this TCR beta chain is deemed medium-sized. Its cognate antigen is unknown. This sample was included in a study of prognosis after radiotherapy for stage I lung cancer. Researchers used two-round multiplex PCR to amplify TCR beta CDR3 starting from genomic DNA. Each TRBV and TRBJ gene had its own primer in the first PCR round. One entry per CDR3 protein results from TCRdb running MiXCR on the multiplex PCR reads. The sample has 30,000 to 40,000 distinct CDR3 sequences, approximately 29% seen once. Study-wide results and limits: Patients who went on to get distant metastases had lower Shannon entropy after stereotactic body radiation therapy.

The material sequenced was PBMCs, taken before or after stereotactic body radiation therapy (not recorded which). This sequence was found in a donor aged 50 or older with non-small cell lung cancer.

The CDR3 region is CASRSPGSSSGNTIYF. The CDR3 DNA sequence: TGTGCCAGCAGATCCCCAGGGAGCAGCTCTGGAAACACCATATATTTT. The chain links TRBV6-1 to TRBJ1-3; D possibly corresponds to TRBD1 (5 bases). The CDR3 runs to 16 residues. Germline V CDR1 and CDR2: MNHNS, SASEGT. V was cut by 6 bases and J by 0 bases, with 15 bases left in between.